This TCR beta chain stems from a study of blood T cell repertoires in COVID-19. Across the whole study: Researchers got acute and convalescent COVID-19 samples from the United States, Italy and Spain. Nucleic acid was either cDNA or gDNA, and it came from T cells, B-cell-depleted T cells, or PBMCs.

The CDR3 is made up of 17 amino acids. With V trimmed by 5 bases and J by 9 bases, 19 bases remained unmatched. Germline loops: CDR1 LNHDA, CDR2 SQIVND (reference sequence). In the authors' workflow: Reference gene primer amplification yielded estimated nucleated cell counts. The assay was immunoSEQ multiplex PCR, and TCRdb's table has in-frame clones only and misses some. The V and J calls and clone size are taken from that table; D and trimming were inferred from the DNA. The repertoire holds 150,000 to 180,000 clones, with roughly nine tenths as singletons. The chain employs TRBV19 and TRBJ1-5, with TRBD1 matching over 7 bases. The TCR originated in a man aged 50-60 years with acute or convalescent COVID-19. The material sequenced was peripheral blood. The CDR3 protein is CASSARGRGTPQGPQHF. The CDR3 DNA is TGTGCCAGTAGTGCCCGTGGCAGGGGGACGCCTCAGGGGCCCCAGCATTTT.